Below, 19 T cell receptor beta chains from the same sample are listed, as sequenced in a study of blood T cell repertoires in COVID-19. Profiling relied on immunoSEQ multiplex PCR, and the TCRdb table lists in-frame clones only, not all of them. The data contain about 160,000 clones, around four fifths of them seen just once; the ten biggest clones take up 22%. Source material: peripheral blood. The source is a woman aged 80 or over with acute or convalescent COVID-19.

CDR3 amino acids: CASSLITGSGELFF. The CDR3 nucleotides read TGCGCCAGCAGCCTGATAACGGGGTCCGGGGAGCTGTTTTTT. The V call is TRBV5-1, the J call TRBJ2-2, with a tentative D call TRBD2 (5 bases). The CDR3 extends over 14 amino acids. Germline V lookup: CDR1 SGHRS, CDR2 YFSETQ. Trimming took 4 bases from V and 6 from J, leaving 13 bases between them.

This clone was recorded only once. The rearrangement links TRBV6-5 to TRBJ2-1, with TRBD1 identical over 10 bases. V lost 7 bases, J lost 9 bases, and 9 bases stayed unmatched. Germline assignment: CDR1 MNHEY and CDR2 SVGAGI. The CDR3 is 14 residues long. CDR3 sequence (DNA): TGTGCCAGCAATCTGAGGGGGACAGGGGCTGAGCAGTTCTTC. The encoded protein is CASNLRGTGAEQFF.

The chain recombines TRBV7-9 with TRBJ2-7, with 7 bases aligning to TRBD2. V was clipped by 3 bases and J by 5 bases; unmatched bases: 10. This CDR3 spans 15 amino acids. In germline, CDR1 is SEHNR, CDR2 FQNEAQ (reference sequence). The CDR3 sequence is CASSFFGTIGDEQYF. The CDR3 bases are TGTGCCAGCAGCTTCTTCGGGACTATCGGGGACGAGCAGTACTTC.

CDR3 region: CASREGTGAAGELFF. The CDR3 nucleotides read TGTGCCAGCAGGGAGGGGACAGGGGCTGCTGGGGAGCTGTTTTTT. The V call is TRBV7-7, the J call TRBJ2-2; 10 positions match TRBD1. With 6 bases clipped from V and 8 bases from J, the junction kept 9 bases outside the gene matches. The CDR3 has 15 residues. CDR1 is SSHAT and CDR2 is FNYEAQ in the germline V gene (reference sequence).

The V gene is TRBV12-3 or TRBV12-4, the J gene TRBJ2-1, with D tentatively TRBD2 (5 bases). The CDR3 length is 13 residues. V shed 3 bases and J shed 7 bases, with 10 bases lying between them. The CDR3 bases are TGTGCCAGCAGTTTCTCTGAGCGGAATGAGCAGTTCTTC. Residues: CASSFSERNEQFF.

This chain connects TRBV5-1 to TRBJ2-7, with 9 bases fitting TRBD2. The germline gives CDR1 SGHRS, CDR2 YFSETQ. CDR3 length: 15 residues. Trimming at V came to 4 bases and at J to 4 bases, leaving 9 bases not matched to a gene. The DNA for the CDR3 is TGCGCCAGCAGCCCCGGGGTAGCGGGAGAGTACGAGCAGTACTTC. Residues: CASSPGVAGEYEQYF. Full variable domain (missing parts from reference TRBV5-1 and TRBJ2-7): KAGVTQTPRYLIKTRGQQVTLSCSPISGHRSVSWYQQTPGQGLQFLFEYFSETQRNKGNFPGRFSGRQFSNSRSEMNVSTLELGDSALYLCASSPGVAGEYEQYFGPGTRLTVT.

The chain couples TRBV5-1 to TRBJ2-1; TRBD1 might be the D (6 bases). Germline values: CDR1 SGHRS, CDR2 YFSETQ. The V gene lost 4 bases and the J gene lost 5 bases, with 13 bases spanning the gap. The CDR3 runs 14 residues. The CDR3 sequence: CASSGSGTNNEQFF. For the CDR3, the DNA is TGCGCCAGCAGCGGTTCCGGGACAAACAATGAGCAGTTCTTC.

V usage is TRBV3-1 (or the pseudogene TRBV3-2) and J usage is TRBJ1-2; no clear D. This CDR3 is built from 15 residues. Germline V gives CDR1 LGHDT, CDR2 YNNKEL (reference sequence). V was clipped by 1 base and J by 4 bases, with 13 bases between them. CDR3 residues: CASSQASVKSYGYTF. CDR3 nucleotides: TGTGCCAGCAGCCAAGCATCGGTGAAGAGCTATGGCTACACCTTC.

The rearrangement uses TRBV12-3 or TRBV12-4 and TRBJ1-3; 7 nucleotides align to TRBD1. V was clipped by 3 bases and J by 4 bases; unmatched bases: 0. The CDR3 sequence is 13 residues long. CDR3 protein: CASSFRGGNTIYF. CDR3 coding DNA: TGTGCCAGCAGTTTCAGGGGGGGAAACACCATATATTTT.

The chain employs TRBV27 and TRBJ2-7, with TRBD2 as a possible D gene (6 bases). V dropped 2 bases and J dropped 2 bases, with 13 bases sitting between them. Germline lookup yields CDR1 MNHEY and CDR2 SMNVEV (reference sequence). The CDR3 spans 15 residues. The CDR3: CASSLAGKVPYEQYF. The CDR3 region has the DNA TGTGCCAGCAGTTTAGCGGGGAAGGTCCCCTACGAGCAGTACTTC.

The rearrangement links TRBV6-1 to TRBJ2-6; 7 bases fit TRBD1. V lost 6 bases, J lost 3 bases, and 8 bases stayed unmatched. The CDR3 is made up of 16 amino acids. CDR1 and CDR2 from the germline V gene are MNHNS and SASEGT. The CDR3 reads CASRETGVNGANVLTF. In DNA form, the CDR3 reads TGTGCCAGCAGAGAAACAGGGGTCAATGGGGCCAACGTCCTGACTTTC.

The gene calls are TRBV6-2 or TRBV6-3 and TRBJ2-1, with D perhaps matching TRBD2 (5 bases). The CDR3 extends over 15 amino acids. Germline V gene lookup returns CDR1 MNHEY and CDR2 SVGEGT. The ends were cut back, 1 base at V and 4 bases at J, with 11 bases in the middle. The CDR3, as DNA: TGTGCCAGCAGTTACTTCCCGGGGTCATACAATGAGCAGTTCTTC. Translating gives CASSYFPGSYNEQFF.

This chain connects TRBV5-4 to TRBJ2-5; 9 bases agree with TRBD1. Germline loops: CDR1 SGHNT, CDR2 YYREEE (reference sequence). The CDR3 loop spans 14 amino acids. J gave up 6 bases and V 3 bases, and 6 bases lay outside the gene matches. CDR3 in amino acids: CASSSPDRGKTQYF. CDR3 sequence (DNA): TGTGCCAGCAGCTCCCCGGACAGGGGAAAGACCCAGTACTTC.

J is TRBJ1-2 and V is TRBV20-1; 9 bases line up with TRBD1. Unmatched junction bases numbered 3, after V lost 6 bases and J lost 7 bases. Germline CDR1 and CDR2: DFQATT and SNEGSKA (reference sequence). This CDR3 spans 11 amino acids. CDR3 nucleotides: TGCAGTGCCACGGGACAGGGTGGCTACACCTTC. It specifies CSATGQGGYTF.

The chain couples TRBV6-5 to TRBJ2-7; TRBD2 aligns across 12 bases. The CDR3 is made up of 15 amino acids. Germline trimming cut 2 bases from V and 2 bases from J; bases unmatched to any gene: 1. Germline V CDR1 and CDR2: MNHEY, SVGAGI. CDR3 in amino acids: CASSYRTSGAYEQYF. DNA of the CDR3: TGTGCCAGCAGTTACCGGACTAGCGGGGCCTACGAGCAGTACTTC.

The chain combines TRBV14 with TRBJ2-2, with D maybe TRBD2 (6 bases). The CDR3 contains 16 residues. Germline assignment: CDR1 SGHDN and CDR2 FVKESK. Trimming pared 0 bases from V and 2 bases from J, leaving 10 bases between. The CDR3 loop reads CASSQDLGGNTGELFF. The CDR3 region has the DNA TGTGCCAGCAGCCAAGATCTGGGAGGAAACACCGGGGAGCTGTTTTTT. Full variable domain (rest looked up from reference TRBV14 and TRBJ2-2): EAGVTQFPSHSVIEKGQTVTLRCDPISGHDNLYWYRRVMGKEIKFLLHFVKESKQDESGMPNNRFLAERTGGTYSTLKVQPAELEDSGVYFCASSQDLGGNTGELFFGEGSRLTVL.

Comment on this clone: Within the sample, other DNA sequences also encode this same CDR3. The chain is built from TRBV7-9 and TRBJ2-3; D is possibly TRBD2 (5 bases). This CDR3 region has 14 residues. CDR1 is SEHNR and CDR2 is FQNEAQ in the germline V gene (reference sequence). The germline V and J ends were trimmed by 0 bases and 1 base, with 5 bases remaining between them. The CDR3 reads CASSLAGGTDTQYF. In nucleotides, the CDR3 is TGTGCCAGCAGCTTAGCGGGAGGCACAGATACGCAGTATTTT.

V usage is TRBV6-2 or TRBV6-3 and J usage is TRBJ2-5; 9 positions agree with TRBD2. Germline V CDR1 and CDR2: MNHEY, SVGEGT. Trimming cost V 6 bases and J 6 bases; bases outside gene matches: 17. The CDR3 extends over 17 amino acids. CDR3 sequence: CASSQPDAGGPPKTQYF. The DNA for the CDR3 is TGTGCCAGCAGCCAGCCTGATGCGGGAGGGCCCCCAAAGACCCAGTACTTC.

The CDR3 region is CASSLGLPSDQPQHF. DNA for the CDR3: TGTGCCAGCAGTTTGGGACTACCGTCCGATCAGCCCCAGCATTTT. The genes are TRBV27 and TRBJ1-5; D might be TRBD1 (5 bases). This CDR3 is 15 amino acids long. Germline values: CDR1 MNHEY, CDR2 SMNVEV (reference sequence). V was clipped by 3 bases and J by 5 bases, with 14 bases between them.